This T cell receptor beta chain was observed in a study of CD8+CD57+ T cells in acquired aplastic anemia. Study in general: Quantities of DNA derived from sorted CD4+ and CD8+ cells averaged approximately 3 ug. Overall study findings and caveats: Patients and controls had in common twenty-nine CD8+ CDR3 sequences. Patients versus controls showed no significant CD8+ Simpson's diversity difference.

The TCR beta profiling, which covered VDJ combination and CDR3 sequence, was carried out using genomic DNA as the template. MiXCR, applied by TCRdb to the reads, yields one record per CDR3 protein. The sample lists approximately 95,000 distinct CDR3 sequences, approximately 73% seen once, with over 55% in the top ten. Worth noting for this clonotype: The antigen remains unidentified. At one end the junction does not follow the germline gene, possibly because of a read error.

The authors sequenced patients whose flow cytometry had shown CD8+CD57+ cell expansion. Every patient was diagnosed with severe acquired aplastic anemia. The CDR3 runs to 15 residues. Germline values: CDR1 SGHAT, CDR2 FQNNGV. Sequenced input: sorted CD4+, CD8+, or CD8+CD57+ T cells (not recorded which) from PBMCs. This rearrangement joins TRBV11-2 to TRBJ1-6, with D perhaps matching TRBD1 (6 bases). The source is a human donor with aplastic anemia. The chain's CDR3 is CARSLEGRGRSPLHF. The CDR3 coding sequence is TGTGCCCGCAGCTTAGAGGGCAGGGGTAGATCACCCCTCCACTTT. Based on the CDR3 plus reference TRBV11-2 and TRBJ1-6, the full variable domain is EAGVAQSPRYKIIEKRQSVAFWCNPISGHATLYWYQQILGQGPKLLIQFQNNGVVDDSQLPKDRFSAERLKGVDSTLKIQPAKLEDSAVYLCARSLEGRGRSPLHFGNGTRLTVT.